Each of the 29 T cell receptor beta chains below was sequenced from the same sample in a study of cytomegalovirus exposure and HLA in healthy donors. It was with 60 Vbeta and 13 Jbeta primers that the PCR ran. TCRdb's table, derived via immunoSEQ multiplex PCR, lists solely in-frame clones and lacks some. The sample holds under 200,000 clones, approximately 67% seen once. The source material was PBMCs. These receptors originate from a woman between 18 and 29 years old in good health and CMV-seropositive.

The V call is TRBV29-1, the J call TRBJ2-1; the match to TRBD2 covers 7 bases. V shed 4 bases and J 10 bases; nucleotides not matched to a gene: 16. In germline, CDR1 is SQVTM, CDR2 ANQGSEA. There are 15 residues in the CDR3. The CDR3 spells CSVADQLGIGGEQFF. The CDR3 DNA reads TGCAGCGTTGCAGACCAACTAGGAATCGGGGGGGAGCAGTTCTTC.

The J gene is TRBJ2-1, the V gene TRBV19; 9 bases align to TRBD2. The CDR3 covers 16 residues. Germline trimming cut 6 bases from V and 5 bases from J; bases unmatched to any gene: 11. CDR1 LNHDA and CDR2 SQIVND come from the germline V gene (reference sequence). The CDR3 sequence is CASSLTRGGAHNEQFF. The CDR3 DNA reads as TGTGCCAGTAGCCTCACCCGCGGGGGGGCCCACAATGAGCAGTTCTTC.

The V and J genes are TRBV15 and TRBJ2-1; D perhaps matches TRBD2 (5 bases). CDR1 LNHNV and CDR2 YYDKDF come from the germline V gene (reference sequence). Trimming cost V 0 bases and J 0 bases, with 6 bases left between them. The CDR3 has 15 amino acids. The CDR3 DNA is TGTGCCACCAGCAGAGATGAGGGCTCCTACAATGAGCAGTTCTTC. Residues: CATSRDEGSYNEQFF.

V usage is TRBV19 and J usage is TRBJ2-5, with D possibly being TRBD2 (6 bases). Trimming pared 4 bases from V and 2 bases from J, leaving 8 bases between. Per the germline V gene, CDR1 is LNHDA and CDR2 is SQIVND (reference sequence). The CDR3 loop spans 13 amino acids. This CDR3 is CASSRDWQETQYF. CDR3 nucleotide sequence: TGTGCCAGTAGTAGGGACTGGCAAGAGACCCAGTACTTC.

The V gene is TRBV19, the J gene TRBJ2-1; 13 positions match TRBD2. Germline V lookup: CDR1 LNHDA, CDR2 SQIVND (reference sequence). The CDR3 has 16 residues. Trimming took 8 bases from V and 8 from J; bases not matched to a gene: 12. The CDR3, as DNA: TGTGCCAGTCAAACTAGCGGGAGGGCCAGGTGGGATGAGCAGTTCTTC. The encoded protein is CASQTSGRARWDEQFF.

CDR3 DNA: TGCGCCAGCAGCTTCAATAGCGGGGGGGTCACAGATACGCAGTATTTT. Its translation: CASSFNSGGVTDTQYF. The rearrangement uses TRBV5-1 and TRBJ2-3; 11 nucleotides match TRBD2. Germline assignment: CDR1 SGHRS and CDR2 YFSETQ. The J segment lost 2 bases and the V segment lost 2 bases, leaving 4 bases of the junction unmatched. The length of the CDR3 is 16 residues.

The V and J genes are TRBV4-3 and TRBJ1-1; 8 bases align to TRBD1. CDR3 length: 15 amino acids. Germline loops: CDR1 LGHNA, CDR2 YSLEER. V was clipped by 5 bases and J by 1 base; unmatched bases: 6. DNA of the CDR3: TGCGCCAGCAGCGCTCGACAGGGGAGGAACACTGAAGCTTTCTTT. Amino acid sequence: CASSARQGRNTEAFF.

This clone was observed a few times. V is TRBV6-6 and J is TRBJ1-2; 11 bases are a match to TRBD1. Trimming at V came to 2 bases and at J to 8 bases, leaving 1 base not matched to a gene. The germline V gene has CDR1 MNHNY and CDR2 SVGAGI (reference sequence). CDR3 length: 13 amino acids. In DNA form, the CDR3 reads TGTGCCAGCAGTTACCGGACAGGGGGCGGCTACACCTTC. This translates into CASSYRTGGGYTF.

The V gene is TRBV28, the J gene TRBJ2-1; TRBD2 is a possible D gene (6 bases). Deletions cut 10 bases from V and 0 bases from J, with 19 bases between. The CDR3 consists of 16 residues. CDR1 and CDR2 from the germline V gene are MDHEN and SYDVKM. In DNA, the CDR3 is TGTGCCACTCTACCCGGCGGGACTCACTCCTACAATGAGCAGTTCTTC. Protein sequence: CATLPGGTHSYNEQFF.

There are a few counts of this clone. CDR3 residues: CASSSSGFWGVDEQFF. The CDR3 nucleotides read TGTGCCAGCAGTTCTAGCGGGTTTTGGGGTGTTGATGAGCAGTTCTTC. This rearrangement joins TRBV27 to TRBJ2-1; 8 bases align to TRBD2. Looked up from germline, CDR1 is MNHEY and CDR2 is SMNVEV (reference sequence). V lost 4 bases to trimming and J lost 8 bases; unmatched junction nucleotides: 13. This CDR3 spans 16 amino acids.

The DNA for the CDR3 is TGTGCCAGCATGCGGGACTTCAAAGCCTACGAGCAGTACTTC. Translation gives CASMRDFKAYEQYF. The rearrangement uses TRBV6-5 and TRBJ2-7; perhaps TRBD2 as D (6 bases). The CDR3 consists of 14 residues. Germline V gene sequence: CDR1 MNHEY, CDR2 SVGAGI. V lost 7 bases to trimming and J lost 2 bases, with 15 bases between them.

This clone was seen a few times. This chain links TRBV4-2 with TRBJ1-1; D is ambiguous. Germline V CDR1 and CDR2: LGHNA, YNFKEQ. The CDR3 runs to 13 residues. V was cut by 0 bases and J by 5 bases, with 7 bases left in between. CDR3 bases: TGTGCCAGCAGCCAAGACTCCCCGACTGAAGCTTTCTTT. Translated: CASSQDSPTEAFF.

The rearrangement joins TRBV30 to TRBJ2-5; D is unresolved. The last part of the DNA fits TRBJ2-7 better; the J call may be wrong. CDR1 is GTSNPN and CDR2 is SVGIG in the germline V gene (reference sequence). The CDR3 sequence is 10 residues long. The CDR3 is CAWSDREQYF. Written as DNA, the CDR3 is TGTGCCTGGAGTGATCGCGAGCAGTACTTC.

The V gene is TRBV30, the J gene TRBJ1-2; D is perhaps TRBD1 (6 bases). V lost 4 bases to trimming and J lost 6 bases, with 15 bases between them. Germline V CDR1 and CDR2: GTSNPN, SVGIG (reference sequence). This CDR3 spans 13 amino acids. CDR3 amino acids: CAWNPNTGNGYTF. CDR3 sequence (DNA): TGTGCCTGGAATCCAAATACAGGGAATGGCTACACCTTC. The full variable domain, with the rest looked up from reference TRBV30 and TRBJ1-2, is SQTIHQWPATLVQPVGSPLSLECTVEGTSNPNLYWYRQAAGRGLQLLFYSVGIGQISSEVPQNLSASRPQDRQFILSSKKLLLSDSGFYLCAWNPNTGNGYTFGSGTRLTVV.

V and J are TRBV12-5 and TRBJ2-3; 7 nucleotides match TRBD2. This CDR3 has 15 residues. CDR1 is LGHNT and CDR2 is FRNRAP in the germline V gene. After removal of 5 bases from V and 0 bases from J, the junction contained 5 bases not matched to a gene. In DNA, the CDR3 is TGTGCTAGTGGTCCTCCGGGACTAAGCACAGATACGCAGTATTTT. This gives the protein CASGPPGLSTDTQYF.

This chain joins TRBV28 and TRBJ2-7, with D tentatively TRBD2 (6 bases). Trimming cost V 4 bases and J 0 bases, with 25 bases left between them. Germline loops: CDR1 MDHEN, CDR2 SYDVKM. The CDR3 sequence is 19 residues long. The CDR3 reads CASSSQNPREPLGSYEQYF. CDR3 in DNA: TGTGCCAGCAGTTCTCAGAACCCCCGGGAGCCCCTCGGCTCCTACGAGCAGTACTTC.

The chain has TRBV6-5 and TRBJ2-7, with a possible D match to TRBD1 (6 bases). The CDR3 runs to 16 residues. Trimming shortened V by 0 bases and J by 7 bases, and 19 bases separated the two germline ends. CDR1 MNHEY and CDR2 SVGAGI come from the germline V gene. This chain's CDR3 is CASSYSIAVPGVEQYF. CDR3 in DNA: TGTGCCAGCAGTTACTCGATCGCAGTGCCAGGGGTGGAGCAGTACTTC.

The chain combines TRBV19 with TRBJ2-5; 8 bases match TRBD2. This CDR3 contains 15 residues. Germline CDR1 reads LNHDA; CDR2 reads SQIVND (reference sequence). The J segment lost 11 bases and the V segment lost 1 base, leaving 12 bases of the junction unmatched. CDR3 nucleotides: TGTGCCAGTAGTATAGCACTAGCGGCCCTTGGTGAGCAGTACTTC. Amino acid sequence: CASSIALAALGEQYF.

This chain's CDR3 is CASSRTGGPLQETQYF. In DNA, the CDR3 is TGTGCCAGCAGTAGGACAGGGGGTCCCCTTCAAGAGACCCAGTACTTC. The rearrangement links TRBV4-2 to TRBJ2-5; 10 bases fit TRBD1. V was clipped by 6 bases and J by 2 bases; unmatched bases: 9. Germline values: CDR1 LGHNA, CDR2 YNFKEQ. The CDR3 contains 16 residues.

This chain links TRBV19 with TRBJ2-7; 9 positions match TRBD2. The trim removed 5 bases at V and 3 bases at J, leaving 8 bases unmatched. The germline CDR1 and CDR2 sequences are LNHDA and SQIVND (reference sequence). This CDR3 has 15 residues. The CDR3 coding sequence is TGTGCCAGTAGTGCGGGACAGACTAGCGGCTACGAGCAGTACTTC. This encodes CASSAGQTSGYEQYF.

This rearrangement joins TRBV21-1 to TRBJ1-1; the D segment call TRBD1 is taken from the table without a DNA check. TRBV21-1 is termed a pseudogene. The CDR3 is 17 residues long. CDR3 sequence: CASSSQAGNRWNTEAFF. The CDR3 nucleotides are TGTGCCAGCAGCTCCCAGGCAGGGAACCGATGGAACACTGAAGCTTTCTTT.

The chain is built from TRBV28 and TRBJ1-5; D is unresolved. The CDR3 consists of 20 residues. Per the germline V gene, CDR1 is MDHEN and CDR2 is SYDVKM. V was clipped by 5 bases and J by 10 bases, with 36 bases between them. As DNA, the CDR3 is TGTGCCAGCAGTCAGAAGGGAACTAATCAAAGATTTCTAGCAATCAGCCCCCAGCATTTT. It specifies CASSQKGTNQRFLAISPQHF.

This clone has just a few counts. V and J are TRBV7-9 and TRBJ2-7, with 10 nucleotides matching TRBD1. This CDR3 spans 15 amino acids. Germline V gene data show CDR1 as SEHNR and CDR2 as FQNEAQ (reference sequence). Trimming removed 5 bases from V and 3 bases from J; junction bases left unmatched: 7. In DNA form, the CDR3 reads TGTGCCAGCAGCCCCGGGACAGGGGCTATCTACGAGCAGTACTTC. Protein sequence: CASSPGTGAIYEQYF. Full variable domain (remainder filled in from reference TRBV7-9 and TRBJ2-7): DTGVSQNPRHKITKRGQNVTFRCDPISEHNRLYWYRQTLGQGPEFLTYFQNEAQLEKSRLLSDRFSAERPKGSFSTLEIQRTEQGDSAMYLCASSPGTGAIYEQYFGPGTRLTVT.

In DNA, the CDR3 is TGTGCCAGCAGCTTAGTGGGCTCGTACAATGAGCAGTTCTTC. Protein product: CASSLVGSYNEQFF. The chain has TRBV7-8 and TRBJ2-1; D not certain. Trimming removed 1 base at V and 4 bases at J, with 8 bases between. Germline CDR1 reads SGHVS; CDR2 reads FQNEAQ. The CDR3 has 14 residues.

This clone was counted between two and nine times. The V call is TRBV28, the J call TRBJ2-1; a weak D match, TRBD1 (5 bases). CDR1 MDHEN and CDR2 SYDVKM come from the germline V gene. This CDR3 is built from 19 residues. V was shortened by 1 base and J by 0 bases, with 19 bases between the two germline ends. For the CDR3, the DNA is TGTGCCAGCAGTTTATTTGGGGCCAATCTAGGAAGCTCCTACAATGAGCAGTTCTTC. Its protein product is CASSLFGANLGSSYNEQFF.

This chain joins TRBV27 and TRBJ2-2; perhaps TRBD1 as D (5 bases). CDR1 is MNHEY and CDR2 is SMNVEV in the germline V gene (reference sequence). V dropped 0 bases and J dropped 4 bases, with 9 bases sitting between them. The CDR3 extends over 15 amino acids. CDR3 DNA sequence: TGTGCCAGCAGTTTATCGCCAGGGTCCACCGGGGAGCTGTTTTTT. Its translation: CASSLSPGSTGELFF.

The gene calls are TRBV28 and TRBJ2-3, with a possible D match to TRBD2 (7 bases). V was shortened by 2 bases and J by 7 bases, with 16 bases between the two germline ends. The germline V gene encodes CDR1 MDHEN and CDR2 SYDVKM. The CDR3 has 15 amino acids. The CDR3 DNA reads as TGTGCCAGCAGTTTAGGGGGGGGCGCGGGGAATACGCAGTATTTT. Its translation is CASSLGGGAGNTQYF.

This chain uses TRBV27 with TRBJ1-1; a possible D gene is TRBD1 (6 bases). Germline V gene data show CDR1 as MNHEY and CDR2 as SMNVEV (reference sequence). V was cut by 5 bases and J by 6 bases, with 10 bases left in between. CDR3 length: 12 amino acids. The CDR3, as DNA: TGTGCCAGCAGTCAGACAGGCTCTGAAGCTTTCTTT. It translates to CASSQTGSEAFF.

The chain recombines TRBV2 with TRBJ1-5, with TRBD1 matching over 8 bases. This CDR3 is built from 17 residues. Germline V lookup: CDR1 SNHLY, CDR2 FYNNEI. J gave up 2 bases and V 5 bases, and 11 bases lay outside the gene matches. The CDR3 nucleotides are TGTGCCAGCAGTCACCGGGACAGGTTGTTAGGCAATCAGCCCCAGCATTTT. It translates to CASSHRDRLLGNQPQHF. The full variable domain, in which reference TRBV2 and TRBJ1-5 provide the parts outside the CDR3, is EPEVTQTPSHQVTQMGQEVILRCVPISNHLYFYWYRQILGQKVEFLVSFYNNEISEKSEIFDDQFSVERPDGSNFTLKIRSTKLEDSAMYFCASSHRDRLLGNQPQHFGDGTRLSIL.